Shown below are 4 T cell receptor beta chains from a single sample sequenced in a study of Ad26.COV2.S vaccination and SARS-CoV-2 variants listed by TCRdb under 2021. Library method: the immunoSEQ multiplex PCR assay. The clones in this table, taken by TCRdb from immuneACCESS, are in-frame only. Not every clone is retained; where verified, under half of the shortfall comes from an unresolved V gene, and the cause of the rest is unknown. The sample table lists fewer than 500,000 clones, 89% of them with a count of one. The ten largest clonotypes hold approximately 2.5% of the sample. In the paper's terms, the treatment or condition label means: about 20 received Ad26.COV2.S at low or high dose, single or two shots; roughly 5 received placebo; per-sample allocation not given. For vaccine and placebo recipients, repertoires were sequenced using samples collected on day 63 after the first injection.

This sample comprised peripheral blood, obtained in a trial of Ad26.COV2.S vaccine versus placebo. These receptors were collected from a person between 18 and 65 years old who received the Ad26.COV2.S COVID-19 vaccine or a placebo.

The rearrangement links TRBV4-2 to TRBJ2-2; D gene ambiguous. The V gene's germline CDR1 is LGHNA and CDR2 YNFKEQ. V gave up 3 bases and J gave up 6 bases, with 5 bases separating them. The CDR3 has 12 amino acids. In nucleotides, the CDR3 is TGTGCCAGCAGCCAGCTATCCGGGGAGCTGTTTTTT. Translated, it gives CASSQLSGELFF.

This chain connects TRBV24-1 to TRBJ2-1; D may be TRBD1 (6 bases). This CDR3 comprises 18 residues. Germline V lookup: CDR1 KGHDR, CDR2 SFDVKD. Trimming removed 5 bases from V and 8 bases from J, with 27 bases in between. The CDR3 is CATSAVRLGGVALHEQFF. The DNA for the CDR3 is TGTGCCACCAGTGCCGTAAGGCTAGGGGGAGTAGCCCTACATGAGCAGTTCTTC.

This chain connects TRBV12-3 or TRBV12-4 to TRBJ2-3, with a tentative D call TRBD2 (6 bases). This CDR3 is built from 13 residues. V lost 6 bases and J lost 4, with 11 bases in between. The DNA for the CDR3 is TGTGCCAGCAGCTTGGGGGGTTCAGATACGCAGTATTTT. This codes for CASSLGGSDTQYF.

A remark on this clone: At one end the junction does not follow the germline gene, possibly because of a read error. This chain joins TRBV3-1 (or the pseudogene TRBV3-2) and TRBJ1-3, with TRBD1 matching over 8 bases. Per the germline V gene, CDR1 is LGHDT and CDR2 is YNNKEL (reference sequence). The CDR3 runs to 13 residues. The DNA for the CDR3 is TGTGCCAGCAGTCAGGGGGCTGGTAACACCATATATTTT. Protein product: CASSQGAGNTIYF.